These T cell receptor beta chains were read from a single sample in a study of T cell changes during pregnancy in multiple sclerosis. Using immunoSEQ multiplex PCR, the repertoire was profiled, and TCRdb retains in-frame clones only, with some absent. The sample consists of about 73,000 clones, around 92% of them appearing once. Source: peripheral blood, taken in the third trimester of pregnancy. The source of these receptors is a female donor in good health, enrolled as a control in a pregnancy study. The CDR3 runs from the conserved cysteine through the conserved F or W. A D gene is named only where the DNA matches it firmly. The size field is filled for only some rows; it gives once, few, many or a size class.

size: .; V: TRBV4-1; J: TRBJ2-1; D: TRBD2; CDR3: CASSQDPTSGRRHEQFF; DNA: TGCGCCAGCAGCCAAGATCCCACTAGCGGGAGAAGGCATGAGCAGTTCTTC
size: .; V: TRBV5-6; J: TRBJ1-6; D: .; CDR3: CASSLESSYNSPLHF; DNA: TGTGCCAGCAGCTTAGAGAGCTCCTATAATTCACCCCTCCACTTT
size: once; V: TRBV11-2; J: TRBJ2-5; D: .; CDR3: CASSLDSGEETQYF; DNA: TGTGCCAGCAGCTTAGATTCCGGGGAAGAGACCCAGTACTTC
size: .; V: TRBV30; J: TRBJ1-2; D: .; CDR3: CAWRATGTYGYTF; DNA: TGTGCCTGGAGGGCAACAGGGACCTATGGCTACACCTTC
size: .; V: TRBV11-1; J: TRBJ1-1; D: TRBD1; CDR3: CASSHAGQGNTEAFF; DNA: TGTGCCAGCAGCCACGCGGGACAGGGAAATACTGAAGCTTTCTTT
size: .; V: TRBV11-3; J: TRBJ2-2; D: .; CDR3: CASSKTSTTGELFF; DNA: TGTGCCAGCAGTAAAACTAGCACCACCGGGGAGCTGTTTTTT
size: .; V: TRBV4-1; J: TRBJ1-5; D: TRBD1; CDR3: CASSHNTGTDPQHF; DNA: TGCGCCAGCAGCCACAACACCGGGACAGACCCCCAGCATTTT
size: .; V: TRBV7-9; J: TRBJ1-2; D: .; CDR3: CASSFYGSNGYTF; DNA: TGTGCCAGCAGCTTTTACGGGTCGAATGGCTACACCTTC
size: .; V: TRBV30; J: TRBJ2-7; D: TRBD1; CDR3: CACLSPGQGARSYEQYF; DNA: TGTGCCTGTCTGAGTCCAGGACAGGGGGCCCGCTCCTACGAGCAGTACTTC
size: .; V: TRBV7-9; J: TRBJ2-5; D: TRBD1; CDR3: CASSSSQTGVLQETQYF; DNA: TGTGCCAGCAGCTCATCCCAGACAGGGGTACTCCAAGAGACCCAGTACTTC
size: .; V: TRBV7-3; J: TRBJ2-7; D: .; CDR3: CASSSYRGGNTETYEQYF; DNA: TGTGCCAGCAGCTCCTACAGGGGGGGTAATACAGAAACCTACGAGCAGTACTTC
size: .; V: TRBV7-2; J: TRBJ2-5; D: .; CDR3: CASSLAQGFRETQYF; DNA: TGTGCCAGCAGCTTAGCGCAGGGGTTCCGAGAGACCCAGTACTTC
size: .; V: TRBV7-9; J: TRBJ1-2; D: .; CDR3: CASSLGGEGGSYGYTF; DNA: TGTGCCAGCAGCTTAGGGGGAGAGGGTGGTTCCTACGGCTACACCTTC
size: .; V: TRBV4-1; J: TRBJ2-5; D: .; CDR3: CASSQSSREETQYF; DNA: TGCGCCAGCAGCCAGTCTTCGAGGGAAGAGACCCAGTACTTC
size: .; V: TRBV7-9; J: TRBJ2-3; D: TRBD1; CDR3: CASSSIWGGRTGVPDTQYF; DNA: TGTGCCAGCAGCTCCATTTGGGGCGGAAGGACAGGGGTGCCAGATACGCAGTATTTT
size: .; V: TRBV19; J: TRBJ1-4; D: .; CDR3: CASSIGGSSEKLFF; DNA: TGTGCCAGTAGTATTGGAGGGAGTAGTGAAAAACTGTTTTTT
size: .; V: TRBV7-2; J: TRBJ1-2; D: .; CDR3: CASSFGLRDGYTF; DNA: TGTGCCAGCAGCTTTGGTTTGAGGGATGGCTACACCTTC
size: .; V: TRBV20-1; J: TRBJ2-5; D: .; CDR3: CSAISETQYF; DNA: TGCAGTGCTATTAGTGAGACCCAGTACTTC
size: once; V: TRBV6-5; J: TRBJ1-1; D: .; CDR3: CASSYSRQMNTEAFF; DNA: TGTGCCAGCAGTTACTCTCGACAGATGAACACTGAAGCTTTCTTT
size: few; V: TRBV5-1; J: TRBJ2-5; D: TRBD2; CDR3: CASSFTASGSAETQYF; DNA: TGCGCCAGCAGCTTTACGGCTAGCGGGAGTGCAGAGACCCAGTACTTC
size: .; V: TRBV7-2; J: TRBJ1-1; D: .; CDR3: CASSLLPGRYTEAFF; DNA: TGTGCCAGCAGCTTATTACCAGGGCGGTACACTGAAGCTTTCTTT
size: few; V: TRBV5-4; J: TRBJ2-1; D: TRBD1; CDR3: CAIEGGYHNEQFF; DNA: TGTGCCATCGAAGGGGGCTACCACAATGAGCAGTTCTTC
size: .; V: TRBV5-6; J: TRBJ1-6; D: TRBD1; CDR3: CASSLLTGGFSPLHF; DNA: TGTGCCAGCAGCTTGTTAACAGGGGGCTTTTCACCCCTCCACTTT
size: .; V: TRBV7-3; J: TRBJ2-5; D: TRBD2; CDR3: CASSSGLAETQYF; DNA: TGTGCCAGCAGCTCCGGACTAGCGGAGACCCAGTACTTC
size: .; V: TRBV28; J: TRBJ2-7; D: TRBD2; CDR3: CASSLIGSGSRFYEQYF; DNA: TGTGCCAGCAGTTTAATCGGAAGCGGGAGTAGATTCTACGAGCAGTACTTC
size: .; V: TRBV28; J: TRBJ2-1; D: TRBD2; CDR3: CASSLGLAGGDYNEQFF; DNA: TGTGCCAGCAGTCTAGGACTAGCGGGGGGGGATTACAATGAGCAGTTCTTC
size: .; V: TRBV7-2; J: TRBJ1-5; D: .; CDR3: CASSFRGGGGGQPQHF; DNA: TGTGCCAGCAGCTTCCGCGGGGGGGGAGGAGGTCAGCCCCAGCATTTT
size: .; V: TRBV28; J: TRBJ2-7; D: .; CDR3: CASSLRGRFFEQYF; DNA: TGTGCCAGCAGTTTACGAGGCCGGTTTTTCGAGCAGTACTTC
size: .; V: TRBV2; J: TRBJ2-3; D: .; CDR3: CASSGGERGTDTQYF; DNA: TGTGCCAGCAGTGGCGGGGAGAGGGGCACAGATACGCAGTATTTT
size: .; V: TRBV2; J: TRBJ2-6; D: .; CDR3: CASSGQFSGANVLTF; DNA: TGTGCCAGCAGTGGGCAGTTTTCTGGGGCCAACGTCCTGACTTTC
size: .; V: TRBV4-1; J: TRBJ1-3; D: .; CDR3: CASSQGVGRGNTIYF; DNA: TGCGCCAGCAGCCAAGGCGTCGGTCGAGGAAACACCATATATTTT
size: .; V: TRBV7-9; J: TRBJ1-6; D: .; CDR3: CASSDSAAYNSPLHF; DNA: TGTGCCAGCAGCGACTCGGCAGCCTATAATTCACCCCTCCACTTT
size: .; V: TRBV7-2; J: TRBJ2-3; D: .; CDR3: CASSLVLRESDTQYF; DNA: TGTGCCAGCAGCTTAGTACTACGCGAGTCAGATACGCAGTATTTT
size: once; V: TRBV7-6; J: TRBJ1-5; D: .; CDR3: CASSLGGTNQPQHF; DNA: TGTGCCAGCAGCTTAGGCGGGACGAATCAGCCCCAGCATTTT
size: .; V: TRBV30; J: TRBJ1-2; D: .; CDR3: CAWSSPSGGFGYGYTF; DNA: TGTGCCTGGAGCTCCCCCTCGGGGGGTTTTGGGTATGGCTACACCTTC
size: .; V: TRBV19; J: TRBJ2-1; D: .; CDR3: CASRGRGPYNEQFF; DNA: TGTGCCAGTAGGGGGCGGGGACCGTACAATGAGCAGTTCTTC
size: .; V: TRBV28; J: TRBJ2-2; D: TRBD1; CDR3: CASSLRQGLNTGELFF; DNA: TGTGCCAGCAGTCTCCGACAGGGATTAAACACCGGGGAGCTGTTTTTT
size: .; V: TRBV6-1; J: TRBJ2-1; D: TRBD2; CDR3: CASSDGPGLAGLGGEFF; DNA: TGTGCCAGCAGTGATGGACCGGGACTAGCGGGACTGGGGGGGGAGTTCTTC
size: .; V: TRBV11-2; J: TRBJ1-3; D: .; CDR3: CASSTNTGKGNTIYF; DNA: TGTGCCAGCAGCACTAATACAGGGAAAGGAAACACCATATATTTT
size: once; V: TRBV15; J: TRBJ2-6; D: .; CDR3: CATSRDQSGANVLTF; DNA: TGTGCCACCAGCAGAGATCAATCTGGGGCCAACGTCCTGACTTTC
size: .; V: TRBV28; J: TRBJ2-7; D: TRBD2; CDR3: CASQLAGGTYEQYF; DNA: TGTGCCAGTCAACTAGCGGGAGGGACCTACGAGCAGTACTTC
size: .; V: TRBV6-5; J: TRBJ2-2; D: .; CDR3: CASRRGTANTGELFF; DNA: TGTGCCAGCAGACGCGGGACAGCGAACACCGGGGAGCTGTTTTTT
size: .; V: TRBV4-2; J: TRBJ2-1; D: TRBD2; CDR3: CASSRFTSGGNEQFF; DNA: TGTGCCAGCAGCCGATTCACTAGCGGGGGGAATGAGCAGTTCTTC
size: .; V: TRBV27; J: TRBJ2-7; D: .; CDR3: CASSLGDRGLSYEQYF; DNA: TGTGCCAGCAGTTTAGGAGACAGAGGCTTATCCTACGAGCAGTACTTC
size: .; V: TRBV30; J: TRBJ2-7; D: .; CDR3: CAWRRSRFYEQYF; DNA: TGTGCCTGGAGGAGGTCCCGTTTCTACGAGCAGTACTTC